These 3 T cell receptor beta chains originate from one sample sequenced in a study of OX40 agonist ivuxolimab in advanced cancers. Clones were read by immunoSEQ multiplex PCR, and TCRdb kept only the in-frame ones, dropping some. The profile covers around 68,000 clones, with approximately 90% appearing a single time and 1% to 1.2% taken by the ten largest. The sequenced sample was CD4+ or CD8+ T cells sorted from blood, obtained in a trial of the OX40 agonist ivuxolimab. These receptors were obtained from an adult with an advanced solid tumor such as melanoma, head and neck, liver or kidney cancer.

The chain joins TRBV7-2 to TRBJ2-1; D possibly matches TRBD1 or TRBD2 (5 bases each). The CDR3 is 13 amino acids. Deletions cut 1 base from V and 8 bases from J, with 9 bases between. Germline CDR1 and CDR2: SGHTA and FQGNSA. The chain's CDR3 is CASSLGGWDEQFF. The CDR3 coding sequence is TGTGCCAGCAGCTTAGGGGGGTGGGATGAGCAGTTCTTC.

The rearrangement uses TRBV5-6 and TRBJ1-1; no reliable D call. The CDR3 is made up of 15 amino acids. V was clipped by 0 bases and J by 1 base, with 10 bases between them. Germline V gene data show CDR1 as SGHDT and CDR2 as YYEEEE. CDR3 nucleotide sequence: TGTGCCAGCAGCTTGGAAGGGTTGGGGAACACTGAAGCTTTCTTT. This translates into CASSLEGLGNTEAFF.

The V gene is TRBV30, the J gene TRBJ2-2, with D hard to call. Trimming took 0 bases from V and 6 from J, leaving 5 bases between them. The CDR3 is made up of 12 amino acids. Germline-derived CDR1 and CDR2 are GTSNPN and SVGIG (reference sequence). This chain's CDR3 is CAWSVGAGELFF. CDR3 nucleotide sequence: TGTGCCTGGAGTGTGGGCGCCGGGGAGCTGTTTTTT.